Given below is one T cell receptor (beta chain) in context. Its antigen remains unidentified. This sample is part of a study of CD8 T cells in Susac syndrome. Overall study context: Treatment at blood withdrawal was none, corticosteroids, or intravenous immunoglobulin alone in Susac syndrome patients.

A quantity of about 0.5 to 1 ug RNA underwent reverse transcription using random hexamers. Multiplex immunoSEQ PCR targeted 54 Vbeta and 13 Jbeta TCR beta segments. TCRdb reanalysed the immunoSEQ multiplex PCR reads using MiXCR and keeps one entry per CDR3 protein. Among roughly 110,000 distinct CDR3 sequences listed, roughly 94% were seen once. Study findings and constraints: Susac-specific public clones in total CD8+ repertoires numbered about 17; in CD8+ TEMRA repertoires, they numbered five.

Germline assignment: CDR1 SEHNR and CDR2 FQNEAQ (reference sequence). The CDR3 extends over 15 amino acids. V shed 0 bases and J shed 3 bases, with 9 bases lying between them. The receptor's source is a human donor with Susac syndrome. Sequenced: CD8+ T cells from PBMCs. The chain has TRBV7-9 and TRBJ2-1, with unresolved D. The CDR3 reads CASSLAGKDYNEQFF. In DNA form, the CDR3 reads TGTGCCAGCAGCTTAGCGGGGAAGGACTACAATGAGCAGTTCTTC.